This is a list of T cell receptor beta chains from one sample in a study of radiotherapy plus CTLA-4 blockade in lung cancer. The repertoire was sequenced with immunoSEQ multiplex PCR; TCRdb's copy has only in-frame clones and lacks some. This sample has about 97,000 clones, with around 74% found just once. The sequenced sample was peripheral blood, obtained from a patient treated with radiotherapy plus ipilimumab. The source of these receptors is a human donor with non-small cell lung cancer who had a partial response to radiotherapy plus ipilimumab. Some clones in this sample may be carry-over from other donors' samples. Each CDR3 is given without its conserved first and last residue. Fields, in order: V gene, J gene, CDR3 protein.

V gene: TRBV18; J gene: TRBJ2-7; CDR3 protein: ASSTGSGEQY
V gene: TRBV19; J gene: TRBJ1-4; CDR3 protein: ASSSTLGTGDEKLF
V gene: TRBV19; J gene: TRBJ2-2; CDR3 protein: ASSFSGGFGGELF
V gene: TRBV7-9; J gene: TRBJ2-3; CDR3 protein: ASSLLFTGTDTQY
V gene: TRBV6-5; J gene: TRBJ1-1; CDR3 protein: AISERHLNTEAF
V gene: TRBV7-2; J gene: TRBJ1-2; CDR3 protein: ASSLGSSRSYGYT
V gene: TRBV5-4; J gene: TRBJ2-1; CDR3 protein: ASTGINEQF
V gene: TRBV18; J gene: TRBJ1-5; CDR3 protein: ASSPPQGATPGNQPQH
V gene: TRBV19; J gene: TRBJ2-7; CDR3 protein: ASSISSGTSYEQY
V gene: TRBV2; J gene: TRBJ2-6; CDR3 protein: ASSERLGGIGANVLT
V gene: TRBV28; J gene: TRBJ1-2; CDR3 protein: ASRPNTRQAYGYT
V gene: TRBV19; J gene: TRBJ1-2; CDR3 protein: ASSLAQGAGYGYT
V gene: TRBV28; J gene: TRBJ1-2; CDR3 protein: ASSLWRQGLGYT
V gene: TRBV5-1; J gene: TRBJ1-1; CDR3 protein: ASSPRSNTEAF
V gene: TRBV28; J gene: TRBJ2-3; CDR3 protein: ASTWSGAHTQY
V gene: TRBV4-2; J gene: TRBJ1-6; CDR3 protein: ASSQVLQSRSPLH
V gene: TRBV5-1; J gene: TRBJ1-1; CDR3 protein: ASSSTGTVNTEAF
V gene: TRBV4-3; J gene: TRBJ2-5; CDR3 protein: ASSQDYRTRKTQY
V gene: TRBV7-2; J gene: TRBJ1-1; CDR3 protein: ASSPLFMNTEAF
V gene: TRBV28; J gene: TRBJ2-1; CDR3 protein: ASSSPSASYNEQF
V gene: TRBV11-2; J gene: TRBJ2-3; CDR3 protein: ASSARTGVSDTQY
V gene: TRBV9; J gene: TRBJ1-2; CDR3 protein: ASTPRGTGRIYGYT
V gene: TRBV6-1; J gene: TRBJ2-3; CDR3 protein: ASSSSGGGADTQY
V gene: TRBV11-3; J gene: TRBJ2-2; CDR3 protein: ASSYLAGANTGELF
V gene: TRBV14; J gene: TRBJ2-4; CDR3 protein: ASSQDGGAKNIQY
V gene: TRBV10-2; J gene: TRBJ1-2; CDR3 protein: ASSENRKVSGYT
V gene: TRBV28; J gene: TRBJ2-7; CDR3 protein: ASSLSPPLYYEQY
V gene: TRBV4-1; J gene: TRBJ2-2; CDR3 protein: ASRRITGGELF
V gene: TRBV30; J gene: TRBJ2-7; CDR3 protein: AWSTGISPYEQY
V gene: TRBV10-3; J gene: TRBJ2-7; CDR3 protein: AISEVDNYEQY
V gene: TRBV6-1; J gene: TRBJ2-3; CDR3 protein: ASSPYTTDTQY
V gene: TRBV28; J gene: TRBJ2-3; CDR3 protein: ASNSGDTDTQY
V gene: TRBV2; J gene: TRBJ2-2; CDR3 protein: ASSELTVTTGELF
V gene: TRBV28; J gene: TRBJ2-7; CDR3 protein: ASSSQGNPPYEQY
V gene: TRBV28; J gene: TRBJ2-4; CDR3 protein: ASSLLAKNIQY
V gene: TRBV15; J gene: TRBJ1-2; CDR3 protein: ATSTETLTGRLHYGYT
V gene: TRBV15; J gene: TRBJ2-5; CDR3 protein: ATSRGSGDSETQY
V gene: TRBV28; J gene: TRBJ2-5; CDR3 protein: ASTPLGRGETQY
V gene: TRBV6-5; J gene: TRBJ1-6; CDR3 protein: ASRLHRDRNSPLH
V gene: TRBV11-3; J gene: TRBJ1-2; CDR3 protein: ASSLGFGTANYGYT
V gene: TRBV7-3; J gene: TRBJ2-7; CDR3 protein: ASSLDSGTRTEQY
V gene: TRBV6-1; J gene: TRBJ2-2; CDR3 protein: ASSEPGTGRVGELF